A single sample gave rise to the 21 T cell receptor beta chains below, sequenced in a study of T cell responses to AZD1222 COVID-19 vaccine. Profiled with immunoSEQ multiplex PCR; TCRdb holds only in-frame clones, not every one. Of under 120,000 clones detected, around 94% appear once; the ten largest clones hold roughly 2%. The source material was peripheral blood, sampled on day 0 of AZD1222 vaccination. The receptors come from an adult in good health.

The chain joins TRBV27 to TRBJ1-6; a weak D match, TRBD1 (6 bases). CDR3 size: 14 residues. Trimming shortened V by 5 bases and J by 8 bases, and 13 bases separated the two germline ends. Germline V gene lookup returns CDR1 MNHEY and CDR2 SMNVEV (reference sequence). The CDR3 DNA is TGTGCCAGCAGTCCCCAGCGACAGGATTCACCCCTCCACTTT. This encodes CASSPQRQDSPLHF.

J is TRBJ2-5 and V is TRBV11-2, with D possibly TRBD2 on 5 matching bases. CDR1 SGHAT and CDR2 FQNNGV come from the germline V gene. V was shortened by 3 bases and J by 5 bases, with 13 bases between the two germline ends. The CDR3 runs 14 residues. The CDR3 is CASSFSTPGETQYF. In nucleotides, the CDR3 is TGTGCCAGCAGCTTCTCGACACCGGGGGAGACCCAGTACTTC.

The CDR3 sequence is CASSQGRTENQPQHF. CDR3 coding DNA: TGTGCCAGCAGCCAAGGACGGACAGAGAATCAGCCCCAGCATTTT. V is TRBV3-1 (or the pseudogene TRBV3-2) and J is TRBJ1-5, with D possibly being TRBD1 (6 bases). Looked up from germline, CDR1 is LGHDT and CDR2 is YNNKEL (reference sequence). This CDR3 spans 15 amino acids. V was trimmed by 1 base and J by 4 bases, leaving 11 bases between them.

The chain employs TRBV19 and TRBJ1-6; unclear D gene. CDR3 length: 15 amino acids. Germline CDR1 is LNHDA and CDR2 is SQIVND (reference sequence). V lost 7 bases to trimming and J lost 2 bases, with 12 bases between them. CDR3 protein: CASTRVGAYNSPLHF. CDR3 nucleotide sequence: TGTGCCAGTACCCGCGTCGGGGCCTATAATTCACCCCTCCACTTT.

This clone was seen only once. The chain is built from TRBV25-1 and TRBJ2-3; D gene ambiguous. CDR1 MGHDK and CDR2 SYGVNS come from the germline V gene. There are 8 residues in the CDR3. The ends were cut back, 7 bases at V and 7 bases at J, with 0 bases in the middle. In DNA, the CDR3 is TGTGCCAGCAATACGCAGTATTTT. Encoded protein: CASNTQYF.

This clone has more than one count but fewer than ten. The V call is TRBV27, the J call TRBJ2-1, with 16 bases identical to TRBD2. The ends lost 5 bases at V and 9 bases at J; junction bases unmatched: 16. The CDR3 is 19 residues long. The germline V gene encodes CDR1 MNHEY and CDR2 SMNVEV (reference sequence). In nucleotides, the CDR3 is TGTGCCAGCAGTGGAACTTCGGGACTAGCGGGAGGGCCGGAGGCTGAGCAGTTCTTC. This gives the protein CASSGTSGLAGGPEAEQFF.

The chain recombines TRBV28 with TRBJ2-2; D is perhaps TRBD2 (5 bases). The CDR3 covers 13 residues. Trimming took off 6 bases at V and 4 bases at J, with 9 bases between the two ends. Germline lookup yields CDR1 MDHEN and CDR2 SYDVKM. CDR3 DNA: TGTGCCAGCAGACGGAGCGGCACCGGGGAGCTGTTTTTT. Its protein product is CASRRSGTGELFF.

This chain's CDR3 is CASSESGRLGYGYTF. CDR3 nucleotide sequence: TGTGCCAGCAGTGAAAGTGGCCGCTTGGGCTATGGCTACACCTTC. V is TRBV6-1 and J is TRBJ1-2; D is unclear. The germline V and J ends were trimmed by 2 bases and 4 bases, with 14 bases remaining between them. CDR3 length equals 15 residues. Germline V gene data show CDR1 as MNHNS and CDR2 as SASEGT.

Remarks on this clone: The identical CDR3 is also encoded by other nucleotide sequences in the sample. The chain couples TRBV5-1 to TRBJ1-5; D call uncertain. V shed 2 bases and J shed 2 bases, with 11 bases lying between them. The CDR3 is 15 amino acids. CDR1 and CDR2 from the germline V gene are SGHRS and YFSETQ. The CDR3 loop reads CASSLAPGGNQPQHF. The CDR3 DNA follows: TGCGCCAGCAGCTTAGCCCCTGGAGGCAATCAGCCCCAGCATTTT.

The CDR3 nucleotides are TGTGCCAGCAGCGTAGGGCCTAAGGGGCTAGCGGGCATCACAGATACGCAGTATTTT. It translates to CASSVGPKGLAGITDTQYF. The chain is built from TRBV9 and TRBJ2-3; 8 nucleotides agree with TRBD2. V shed 0 bases, J shed 2 bases, and the junction held 14 bases outside the gene matches. CDR3 size: 19 residues. The germline gives CDR1 SGDLS, CDR2 YYNGEE.

J is TRBJ1-1 and V is TRBV6-5, with D tentatively TRBD1 (6 bases). Germline loops: CDR1 MNHEY, CDR2 SVGAGI. V was cut by 0 bases and J by 5 bases, with 16 bases left in between. The CDR3 runs to 16 residues. CDR3 bases: TGTGCCAGCAGTTACTCGAAGAACAGGGTTAAGACTGAAGCTTTCTTT. This translates into CASSYSKNRVKTEAFF.

Of note for this clone: The junction and the germline gene differ at one end; a read error may be behind it. V and J are TRBV7-6 and TRBJ2-5; D may match TRBD1 or TRBD2 (5 bases each). This CDR3 has 14 residues. Germline V gene lookup returns CDR1 SGHVS and CDR2 FNYEAQ. The CDR3 DNA follows: TGTGTCAGCAGCCCTACCGGGGCCGGCGAGACCCAGTACTTC. Its translation: CVSSPTGAGETQYF.

The chain couples TRBV9 to TRBJ1-2; 8 bases match TRBD1. J was trimmed by 5 bases and V by 0 bases; bases with no gene match: 9. The CDR3 is 16 residues long. Germline V gives CDR1 SGDLS, CDR2 YYNGEE. CDR3 residues: CASSVATGGGLYGYTF. The CDR3 DNA reads as TGTGCCAGCAGCGTAGCCACAGGGGGGGGGCTGTATGGCTACACCTTC.

This clone has just one count. The chain uses TRBV12-3 or TRBV12-4 and TRBJ1-4; D not resolved. CDR3 size: 13 residues. Trimming stripped 2 bases from V and 4 bases from J, with 5 bases between. CDR3 in DNA: TGTGCCAGCAGTTTAAACCTTAATGAAAAACTGTTTTTT. Protein sequence: CASSLNLNEKLFF.

The chain combines TRBV5-1 with TRBJ2-2; D is undetermined. V was cut by 0 bases and J by 1 base, with 7 bases left in between. In germline, CDR1 is SGHRS, CDR2 YFSETQ. The CDR3 spans 15 residues. The CDR3 nucleotides read TGCGCCAGCAGCTTGGCGTCCGGGAACACCGGGGAGCTGTTTTTT. Residues: CASSLASGNTGELFF.

The rearrangement links TRBV11-2 to TRBJ2-3; TRBD1 might be the D (6 bases). The germline V gene has CDR1 SGHAT and CDR2 FQNNGV. V lost 5 bases and J 6 bases, leaving 12 bases between the germline ends. The CDR3 length is 13 residues. CDR3 sequence: CASSPSQGDTQYF. Written as DNA, the CDR3 is TGTGCCAGCAGCCCCTCTCAGGGGGATACGCAGTATTTT.

V gene TRBV4-1 combines with J gene TRBJ2-7; D is possibly TRBD2 (6 bases). Per germline, CDR1 MGHRA and CDR2 YSYEKL. The germline V and J ends were trimmed by 0 bases and 1 base, with 13 bases remaining between them. The CDR3 covers 16 residues. The CDR3 DNA reads TGCGCCAGCAGCCAAGACCCCCGGACTATTTCCTACGAGCAGTACTTC. This sequence encodes CASSQDPRTISYEQYF.

V gene TRBV19 combines with J gene TRBJ1-1, with D maybe TRBD1 (6 bases). This CDR3 is built from 15 residues. Trimming removed 2 bases from V and 1 base from J, with 11 bases in between. Germline CDR1 is LNHDA and CDR2 is SQIVND (reference sequence). The CDR3 DNA follows: TGTGCCAGTAGTATAAGGGCAGGGGAGAACACTGAAGCTTTCTTT. This translates into CASSIRAGENTEAFF.

This rearrangement joins TRBV15 to TRBJ2-7; perhaps TRBD2 as D (5 bases). The CDR3 runs to 16 residues. Germline V gene data show CDR1 as LNHNV and CDR2 as YYDKDF (reference sequence). V gave up 0 bases and J gave up 5 bases, with 17 bases separating them. CDR3 amino acids: CATSRDRGWGNDEQYF. The CDR3 nucleotides are TGTGCCACCAGCAGAGATCGAGGGTGGGGTAACGACGAGCAGTACTTC.

The V call is TRBV11-3, the J call TRBJ2-7; D remains ambiguous. Germline CDR1 reads SGHNT; CDR2 reads YENEEA. Between the trimmed V and J ends, which lost 0 bases and 3 bases, there was a span of 9 bases. The CDR3 spans 14 residues. CDR3 sequence (DNA): TGTGCCAGCAGCTTAGATCGACCGAACTACGAGCAGTACTTC. Its translation is CASSLDRPNYEQYF.

V usage is TRBV7-9 and J usage is TRBJ1-3; possibly TRBD1 for D (5 bases). The germline CDR1 and CDR2 sequences are SEHNR and FQNEAQ (reference sequence). Trimming removed 5 bases from V and 16 bases from J, with 24 bases in between. This CDR3 spans 14 amino acids. CDR3 sequence reads: CASSPNIGAGSPYF. The CDR3 bases are TGTGCCAGCAGCCCGAATATTGGGGCGGGTTCGCCCTATTTT.